These 21 T cell receptor beta chains originate from one sample sequenced in a study of shared clonotypes between healthy human individuals. Libraries were prepared by immunoSEQ multiplex PCR; TCRdb keeps only in-frame clonotypes and omits some of them. This sample carries over 1.4 million clones, about 96% of them seen once, and the ten largest clones take approximately 1.2%. The sample consisted of naive CD4+ T cells sorted from blood. Subset described: CD45RA+ positively selected. The source is a man in his thirties or forties in good health.

The chain joins TRBV28 to TRBJ2-7; TRBD1 is a possible D gene (5 bases). Trimming cost V 2 bases and J 5 bases, with 13 bases left between them. CDR1 is MDHEN and CDR2 is SYDVKM in the germline V gene. The CDR3 totals 14 residues. In nucleotides, the CDR3 is TGTGCCAGCAGTTTACGCCAGGGTTTCAACGAGCAGTACTTC. It is translated as CASSLRQGFNEQYF.

V gene TRBV18 combines with J gene TRBJ2-5, with 15 bases aligning to TRBD2. Germline V gene data show CDR1 as KGHSH and CDR2 as LQKENI. V lost 4 bases, J lost 5 bases, and 8 bases stayed unmatched. CDR3 length: 17 residues. The CDR3 sequence: CASSLTGTSGRYETQYF. CDR3 nucleotides: TGTGCCAGCTCACTTACCGGGACTAGCGGGAGGTATGAGACCCAGTACTTC. Full variable domain (remainder filled in from reference TRBV18 and TRBJ2-5): NAGVMQNPRHLVRRRGQEARLRCSPMKGHSHVYWYRQLPEEGLKFMVYLQKENIIDESGMPKERFSAEFPKEGPSILRIQQVVRGDSAAYFCASSLTGTSGRYETQYFGPGTRLLVL.

About this clone itself: This CDR3 is also generated by other DNA sequences in the sample. The chain carries TRBV27 and TRBJ1-1; D perhaps matches TRBD1 (6 bases). Trimming took 3 bases from V and 5 from J, leaving 10 bases between them. CDR1 is MNHEY, CDR2 SMNVEV, per germline (reference sequence). The CDR3 length is 13 residues. The CDR3 spells CASSFGGRTEAFF. For the CDR3, the DNA is TGTGCCAGCAGTTTCGGGGGGCGGACTGAAGCTTTCTTT.

The chain joins TRBV30 to TRBJ1-1; D remains ambiguous. V lost 0 bases and J 7 bases, leaving 12 bases between the germline ends. CDR1 is GTSNPN and CDR2 is SVGIG in the germline V gene (reference sequence). The CDR3 sequence is 13 residues long. The CDR3, as DNA: TGTGCCTGGAGTGTACCACAGTTAAGTGAAGCTTTCTTT. It translates to CAWSVPQLSEAFF.

V gene TRBV2 combines with J gene TRBJ2-7, with TRBD1 matching 11 bases. Trimming removed 6 bases from V and 4 bases from J; junction bases left unmatched: 5. The CDR3 loop spans 14 amino acids. Germline CDR1 SNHLY, CDR2 FYNNEI. CDR3 DNA sequence: TGTGCCAGCAGACCGGGACAGGGGGATTACGAGCAGTACTTC. Protein sequence: CASRPGQGDYEQYF.

V gene TRBV9 combines with J gene TRBJ2-1, with TRBD2 identical over 11 bases. V shed 0 bases, J shed 9 bases, and the junction held 2 bases outside the gene matches. From germline, CDR1 is SGDLS and CDR2 YYNGEE. There are 14 residues in the CDR3. The CDR3 reads CASSVELAGVEQFF. The CDR3 DNA sequence: TGTGCCAGCAGCGTAGAACTAGCGGGAGTTGAGCAGTTCTTC.

This chain links TRBV7-8 with TRBJ1-5; D might be TRBD1 (6 bases). CDR3 length: 14 amino acids. The V gene lost 0 bases and the J gene lost 5 bases, with 8 bases spanning the gap. The germline CDR1 and CDR2 sequences are SGHVS and FQNEAQ. CDR3 protein: CASSLAQGHQPQHF. The CDR3 nucleotides are TGTGCCAGCAGCTTAGCGCAGGGGCATCAGCCCCAGCATTTT.

The CDR3 nucleotides read TGTGCCAGCACTCCCATCAATCTGGGACAGTCGAACACTGAAGCTTTCTTT. The encoded protein is CASTPINLGQSNTEAFF. The chain links TRBV27 to TRBJ1-1; 7 bases fit TRBD1. Germline-derived CDR1 and CDR2 are MNHEY and SMNVEV (reference sequence). After removal of 7 bases from V and 1 base from J, the junction contained 15 bases not matched to a gene. This CDR3 comprises 17 residues.

As for this clone: One end of the junction is discordant with germline, which a read error may explain. The chain combines TRBV6-1 with TRBJ2-1; perhaps TRBD2 as D (6 bases). This CDR3 has 11 amino acids. Germline V CDR1 and CDR2: MNHNS, SASEGT. The CDR3 loop reads CASSEYAGRIF. The CDR3 coding sequence is TGTGCCAGCAGTGAATATGCCGGGAGAATCTTC.

This chain joins TRBV29-1 and TRBJ2-1, with 7 bases fitting TRBD2. The J segment lost 3 bases and the V segment lost 8 bases, leaving 13 bases of the junction unmatched. The CDR3 sequence is 15 residues long. Germline loops: CDR1 SQVTM, CDR2 ANQGSEA. Here the CDR3 DNA reads TGCAGCACGACTCCGGGGGGAGGATTCTACAATGAGCAGTTCTTC. Its protein product is CSTTPGGGFYNEQFF.

The chain combines TRBV7-9 with TRBJ1-1; D gene ambiguous. In germline, CDR1 is SEHNR, CDR2 FQNEAQ (reference sequence). Trimming removed 2 bases at V and 8 bases at J, with 12 bases between. The CDR3 sequence is 13 residues long. The CDR3 nucleotides are TGTGCCAGCAGCTTAATCCAAATGGGCGAAGCTTTCTTT. Translating it yields CASSLIQMGEAFF.

The chain combines TRBV23-1 with TRBJ2-7, with D maybe TRBD2 (6 bases). TRBV23-1 counts as an open reading frame of uncertain function. Trimming cost V 10 bases and J 4 bases, with 26 bases left between them. This CDR3 is built from 16 residues. The CDR3 sequence: CANDKQSRGRGYEQYF. The CDR3 coding sequence is TGCGCCAACGACAAACAGTCTCGGGGCCGGGGGTACGAGCAGTACTTC.

This chain links TRBV29-1 with TRBJ1-2, with a tentative D call TRBD1 (5 bases). V was pared by 7 bases and J by 4 bases, with 13 bases between. The length of the CDR3 is 12 residues. CDR1 is SQVTM, CDR2 ANQGSEA, per germline. As DNA, the CDR3 is TGCAGCGCCGGCGGGACGGTCTATGGCTACACCTTC. It codes for CSAGGTVYGYTF.

This chain uses TRBV7-3 with TRBJ2-5; no reliable D call. The V and J ends lost 1 base and 1 base respectively, with 10 bases between them. CDR3 length equals 15 residues. Germline loops: CDR1 SGHTA, CDR2 FQGTGA. The CDR3 DNA sequence: TGTGCCAGCAGCTTAATGGGTGGCAGCCAAGAGACCCAGTACTTC. Its protein is CASSLMGGSQETQYF.

J is TRBJ2-3 and V is TRBV7-9, with D maybe TRBD2 (5 bases). Trimming shortened V by 5 bases and J by 0 bases, and 12 bases separated the two germline ends. The CDR3 consists of 15 residues. CDR1 is SEHNR, CDR2 FQNEAQ, per germline (reference sequence). The DNA for the CDR3 is TGTGCCAGCAGCCTACAGCGGAGCAGCACAGATACGCAGTATTTT. Its translation is CASSLQRSSTDTQYF. The full variable domain, completed using reference TRBV7-9 and TRBJ2-3, is DTGVSQNPRHKITKRGQNVTFRCDPISEHNRLYWYRQTLGQGPEFLTYFQNEAQLEKSRLLSDRFSAERPKGSFSTLEIQRTEQGDSAMYLCASSLQRSSTDTQYFGPGTRLTVL.

This chain joins TRBV7-9 and TRBJ1-5; 7 bases match TRBD1. The length of the CDR3 is 12 residues. The V gene end was trimmed by 1 base and the J gene end by 11 bases; junction bases not matched to a gene: 2. CDR1 is SEHNR, CDR2 FQNEAQ, per germline (reference sequence). The CDR3 DNA reads as TGTGCCAGCAGCTTAGAACAGGGGTCCCAGCATTTT. Encoded protein: CASSLEQGSQHF.

This sequence joins TRBV4-2 and TRBJ2-7; 10 bases line up with TRBD1. The CDR3 is made up of 23 amino acids. Germline V gene sequence: CDR1 LGHNA, CDR2 YNFKEQ. V lost 1 base to trimming and J lost 3 bases; unmatched junction nucleotides: 27. The CDR3 loop is CASSQVRGNGRQGANPIFYEQYF. The CDR3 DNA reads TGTGCCAGCAGCCAAGTCCGAGGTAACGGGCGACAGGGGGCTAATCCGATATTCTACGAGCAGTACTTC.

The J gene is TRBJ2-7, the V gene TRBV5-1; tentatively, D is TRBD2 (6 bases). The V end was cut by 0 bases, the J end by 0 bases, with 13 bases between. The CDR3 runs 16 residues. Germline lookup yields CDR1 SGHRS and CDR2 YFSETQ. Here the CDR3 reads CASSLGGTFSSYEQYF. CDR3 coding DNA: TGCGCCAGCAGCTTGGGAGGGACTTTCAGCTCCTACGAGCAGTACTTC. The entire variable domain, with the rest obtained from reference TRBV5-1 and TRBJ2-7, is as follows: KAGVTQTPRYLIKTRGQQVTLSCSPISGHRSVSWYQQTPGQGLQFLFEYFSETQRNKGNFPGRFSGRQFSNSRSEMNVSTLELGDSALYLCASSLGGTFSSYEQYFGPGTRLTVT.

This chain links TRBV7-6 with TRBJ2-2, with D uncertain. V was cut by 3 bases and J by 6 bases, with 11 bases left in between. The CDR3 totals 14 residues. CDR1 is SGHVS, CDR2 FNYEAQ, per germline. The CDR3 DNA reads TGTGCCAGCAGCTTGGCTGGGTGGGCCGGGGAGCTGTTTTTT. It yields the protein CASSLAGWAGELFF.

The chain links TRBV7-3 to TRBJ2-3; D is unclear. The CDR3 has 14 amino acids. Per germline, CDR1 SGHTA and CDR2 FQGTGA. The V and J ends lost 7 bases and 6 bases respectively, with 17 bases between them. CDR3 region: CASTLRRASDTQYF. Here the CDR3 DNA reads TGTGCCAGCACCCTCAGGCGCGCCTCCGATACGCAGTATTTT.

The rearrangement joins TRBV28 to TRBJ2-7; tentative D call: TRBD1 (5 bases). V was clipped by 5 bases and J by 0 bases, with 17 bases between them. This CDR3 is built from 16 residues. CDR1 and CDR2 from the germline V gene are MDHEN and SYDVKM. CDR3 sequence reads: CASSPYKNRNSYEQYF. The CDR3 DNA reads as TGTGCCAGCAGTCCCTACAAGAACAGGAACTCCTACGAGCAGTACTTC.